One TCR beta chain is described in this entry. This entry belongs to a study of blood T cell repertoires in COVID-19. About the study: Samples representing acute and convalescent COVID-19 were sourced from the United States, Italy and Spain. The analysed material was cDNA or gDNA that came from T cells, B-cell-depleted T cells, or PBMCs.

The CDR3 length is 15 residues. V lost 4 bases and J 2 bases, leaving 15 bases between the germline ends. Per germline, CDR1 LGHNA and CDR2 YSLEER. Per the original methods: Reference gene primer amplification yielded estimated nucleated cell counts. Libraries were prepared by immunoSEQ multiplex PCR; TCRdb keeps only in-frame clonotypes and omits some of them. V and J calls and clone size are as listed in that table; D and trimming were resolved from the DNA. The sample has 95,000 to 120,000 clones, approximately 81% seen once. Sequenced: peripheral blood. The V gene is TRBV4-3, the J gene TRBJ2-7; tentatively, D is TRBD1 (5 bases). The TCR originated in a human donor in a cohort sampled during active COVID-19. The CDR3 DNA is TGCGCCAGCAGCCTCGCCTGGGCAGGGACCTACGAGCAGTACTTC. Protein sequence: CASSLAWAGTYEQYF.